The 26 T cell receptor beta chains below were found in one sample sequenced in a study of blood T cells in healthy people across ages. The authors ran a second PCR of 7 to 11 cycles using a sample-barcoded 5' primer and a J-beta primer mix. TCRdb fed the 5' RACE reads into MiXCR, producing one record per CDR3 protein. The repertoire holds about 680,000 distinct CDR3 sequences, with 49% as singletons. Material: blood. These receptor sequences come from a woman aged 55-75 years in good health.

This clonotype has a single count. Germline is not matched at one junction end, which may reflect a read error. V is TRBV7-9 and J is TRBJ2-5; D is ambiguous. Germline CDR1 and CDR2: SEHNR and FQNEAQ (reference sequence). CDR3 length: 12 residues. In nucleotides, the CDR3 is TGTGCCGGCAGCTCAGTAGGGGAGACCCAGTACTTC. Its protein product is CAGSSVGETQYF. The full variable domain, rest sourced from reference TRBV7-9 and TRBJ2-5, is DTGVSQNPRHKITKRGQNVTFRCDPISEHNRLYWYRQTLGQGPEFLTYFQNEAQLEKSRLLSDRFSAERPKGSFSTLEIQRTEQGDSAMYLCAGSSVGETQYFGPGTRLLVL.

This sequence joins TRBV7-2 and TRBJ2-5; perhaps TRBD1 as D (8 bases). The V end lost 2 bases, the J end lost 5 bases, and 15 bases lay between the germline ends. The CDR3 length is 15 residues. Germline values: CDR1 SGHTA, CDR2 FQGNSA. CDR3 region: CASSLTGGGVETQYF. The CDR3 bases are TGTGCCAGCAGCTTAACAGGGGGAGGGGTGGAGACCCAGTACTTC.

This clonotype has just a few counts. The J gene is TRBJ2-1, the V gene TRBV15; 7 bases agree with TRBD1. Germline CDR1 is LNHNV and CDR2 is YYDKDF (reference sequence). This CDR3 has 14 residues. With 5 bases clipped from V and 4 bases from J, the junction kept 5 bases outside the gene matches. The CDR3 spells CATSPRDSYNEQFF. The DNA for the CDR3 is TGTGCCACCAGCCCCCGGGACAGTTACAATGAGCAGTTCTTC. Using reference TRBV15 and TRBJ2-1 for the parts outside the CDR3, the full variable domain is DAMVIQNPRYQVTQFGKPVTLSCSQTLNHNVMYWYQQKSSQAPKLLFHYYDKDFNNEADTPDNFQSRRPNTSFCFLDIRSPGLGDTAMYLCATSPRDSYNEQFFGPGTRLTVL.

A few counts support this clonotype. The V and J genes are TRBV10-3 and TRBJ2-3; 7 bases are shared with TRBD2. Trimming took 6 bases from V and 2 from J; bases not matched to a gene: 14. CDR3 length equals 17 residues. Germline CDR1 is ENHRY and CDR2 is SYGVKD. Here the CDR3 DNA reads TGTGCCATCAGCCCCGCTCGGGCCAGCGGGGTCACAGATACGCAGTATTTT. Amino acids: CAISPARASGVTDTQYF.

This chain uses TRBV29-1 with TRBJ1-5; D perhaps matches TRBD1 (5 bases). CDR3 length: 14 amino acids. Between the trimmed V and J ends, which lost 6 bases and 4 bases, there was a span of 16 bases. CDR1 SQVTM and CDR2 ANQGSEA come from the germline V gene. The CDR3 here is CSVQVGGKNQPQHF. The CDR3 nucleotides read TGCAGCGTACAGGTGGGGGGGAAGAATCAGCCCCAGCATTTT.

The V gene is TRBV6-5, the J gene TRBJ2-3; the D gene is possibly TRBD2 (6 bases). V lost 0 bases and J 2 bases, leaving 15 bases between the germline ends. CDR3 size: 17 residues. CDR1 and CDR2 (germline): MNHEY, SVGAGI. The CDR3 DNA reads TGTGCCAGCAGTTACTCGCAGACTAGGTCCTCCACAGATACGCAGTATTTT. Its protein is CASSYSQTRSSTDTQYF.

This clonotype was detected only a few times. The chain is built from TRBV6-6 and TRBJ2-7; D is undetermined. V dropped 1 base and J dropped 0 bases, with 7 bases sitting between them. CDR3 length: 14 residues. Germline CDR1 and CDR2: MNHNY and SVGAGI (reference sequence). The CDR3 bases are TGTGCCAGCAGTTACTTCATTAGCTCCTACGAGCAGTACTTC. Translating it yields CASSYFISSYEQYF.

This clonotype came up a few times. CDR3 nucleotides: TGCGCCAGCAGCCAAGATAATTCTAACCTCTACGAGCAGTACTTC. Translated: CASSQDNSNLYEQYF. The genes are TRBV4-1 and TRBJ2-7; no reliable D call. Trimming stripped 0 bases from V and 3 bases from J, with 12 bases between. Germline values: CDR1 MGHRA, CDR2 YSYEKL. The CDR3 consists of 15 residues.

The V gene is TRBV5-5, the J gene TRBJ2-7; 9 bases line up with TRBD2. Per germline, CDR1 SGHKS and CDR2 YYEKEE (reference sequence). This CDR3 comprises 14 residues. The V gene end was trimmed by 6 bases and the J gene end by 0 bases; junction bases not matched to a gene: 4. The CDR3 reads CASNLAGISYEQYF. Written as DNA, the CDR3 is TGTGCCAGCAACCTAGCGGGGATCTCCTACGAGCAGTACTTC.

This clonotype was recorded a few times. This sequence joins TRBV7-6 and TRBJ1-4; D is possibly TRBD1 (5 bases). With 5 bases removed from V and 5 bases from J, the gap between germline ends came to 15 bases. Germline CDR1 and CDR2: SGHVS and FNYEAQ. CDR3 length: 15 amino acids. This chain's CDR3 is CASSRRDGMNEKLFF. CDR3 coding DNA: TGTGCCAGCAGCCGCCGGGACGGGATGAATGAAAAACTGTTTTTT.

V usage is TRBV3-1 and J usage is TRBJ2-4, with a weak D call TRBD2 (6 bases). The DNA matches TRBJ2-7 better at its end, which makes the J call doubtful. There are 16 residues in the CDR3. Germline CDR1 reads LGHDT; CDR2 reads YNNKEL (reference sequence). CDR3 coding DNA: TGTGCCAGCAGTCAGCCAGGGAGGCGGAGGGGAACCGAGCAGTACTTC. It encodes CASSQPGRRRGTEQYF.

The rearrangement joins TRBV3-1 to TRBJ2-3, with 7 bases that match TRBD1. Unmatched junction bases numbered 7, after V lost 4 bases and J lost 0 bases. The CDR3 totals 16 residues. Germline CDR1 is LGHDT and CDR2 is YNNKEL (reference sequence). CDR3 region: CASSLAGTASTDTQYF. The DNA for the CDR3 is TGTGCCAGCAGCCTAGCTGGGACAGCGAGCACAGATACGCAGTATTTT.

This clonotype was counted between two and nine times. This chain links TRBV4-1 with TRBJ2-1, with 8 nucleotides matching TRBD1. The CDR3 runs 17 residues. The V gene end was trimmed by 4 bases and the J gene end by 2 bases; junction bases not matched to a gene: 10. Germline loops: CDR1 MGHRA, CDR2 YSYEKL. Here the CDR3 DNA reads TGCGCCAGCAGCCCAGCTCGACAGGGGACACCCTACAATGAGCAGTTCTTC. This gives the protein CASSPARQGTPYNEQFF.

This clonotype occurred a few times. This chain links TRBV24-1 with TRBJ2-3, with 13 bases fitting TRBD2. The CDR3 totals 16 residues. Per the germline V gene, CDR1 is KGHDR and CDR2 is SFDVKD. J was trimmed by 4 bases and V by 2 bases; bases with no gene match: 2. The CDR3 loop is CATSDWTSGSSDTQYF. For the CDR3, the DNA is TGTGCCACCAGTGATTGGACTAGCGGGAGTTCAGATACGCAGTATTTT.

The chain combines TRBV27 with TRBJ2-7; maybe TRBD1 (5 bases). Germline V lookup: CDR1 MNHEY, CDR2 SMNVEV (reference sequence). The CDR3 contains 13 residues. The V end was cut by 5 bases, the J end by 6 bases, with 14 bases between. In nucleotides, the CDR3 is TGTGCCAGCAGTCCAAGCCCAAGGGGCGAGCAGTACTTC. Translating it yields CASSPSPRGEQYF.

This clonotype was found a few times. The chain is built from TRBV7-2 and TRBJ2-7; 10 bases are shared with TRBD1. CDR1 is SGHTA and CDR2 is FQGNSA in the germline V gene. The CDR3 sequence is 14 residues long. Losses at the gene ends were 7 bases for V and 2 bases for J; bases not matched to a gene: 5. CDR3: CASMTGGTPYEQYF. As DNA, the CDR3 is TGTGCCAGCATGACAGGGGGCACACCCTACGAGCAGTACTTC.

This sequence joins TRBV21-1 and TRBJ2-7; the D segment call TRBD1 is taken from the table without a DNA check. TRBV21-1 is labeled a pseudogene. The CDR3 contains 18 residues. DNA of the CDR3: TGTGCCAGCAGCAAAGCACCTGTCCTGCCGGGACCCGCCCGTGAGCAGTACTTC. Translation: CASSKAPVLPGPAREQYF.

The gene calls are TRBV6-5 and TRBJ2-3; D ambiguous. V lost 4 bases and J lost 9, with 14 bases in between. Germline assignment: CDR1 MNHEY and CDR2 SVGAGI. This CDR3 spans 13 amino acids. For the CDR3, the DNA is TGTGCCAGCAGTTCGCCCGCGGTCGAGACGCAGTATTTT. Translated, it gives CASSSPAVETQYF.

The chain is built from TRBV7-9 and TRBJ2-1; D call uncertain. The CDR3 has 15 residues. In germline, CDR1 is SEHNR, CDR2 FQNEAQ (reference sequence). V lost 5 bases and J 4 bases, leaving 15 bases between the germline ends. Here the CDR3 DNA reads TGTGCCAGCAGCCTGAACGAGTTTGGGTACAATGAGCAGTTCTTC. Protein: CASSLNEFGYNEQFF.

The rearrangement links TRBV15 to TRBJ2-1; no clear D. Trimming took off 5 bases at V and 10 bases at J, with 21 bases between the two ends. Germline V lookup: CDR1 LNHNV, CDR2 YYDKDF (reference sequence). The CDR3 has 15 amino acids. In DNA, the CDR3 is TGTGCCACCAGCGGTGGGTATATTTCAACCTACGAGCAGTTCTTC. Its protein product is CATSGGYISTYEQFF.

This clonotype was observed a few times. The chain recombines TRBV20-1 with TRBJ2-1, with D possibly TRBD1 on 5 matching bases. V lost 6 bases to trimming and J lost 8 bases, with 20 bases between them. The CDR3 runs 14 residues. The germline CDR1 and CDR2 sequences are DFQATT and SNEGSKA (reference sequence). The CDR3 sequence: CSALQGTLRDEQFF. The CDR3 nucleotides are TGCAGTGCCCTCCAGGGTACGCTTAGGGATGAGCAGTTCTTC.

V usage is TRBV6-2 or TRBV6-3 and J usage is TRBJ2-4; weak D call: TRBD2 (6 bases). Trimming cost V 2 bases and J 0 bases, with 26 bases left between them. Germline V lookup: CDR1 MNHEY, CDR2 SVGEGT. The CDR3 contains 21 residues. The CDR3 protein is CASSYPLEAGFRDLAKNIQYF. CDR3 DNA sequence: TGTGCCAGCAGTTACCCCCTGGAGGCGGGATTTCGCGATCTAGCCAAAAACATTCAGTACTTC.

The gene calls are TRBV20-1 and TRBJ1-1; D is ambiguous. The CDR3 spans 15 residues. The ends were cut back, 0 bases at V and 5 bases at J, with 16 bases in the middle. Germline V gene lookup returns CDR1 DFQATT and CDR2 SNEGSKA (reference sequence). The CDR3 bases are TGCAGTGCTAGAGATGCGAGGCGCTTTAATACTGAAGCTTTCTTT. Its translation is CSARDARRFNTEAFF.

V is TRBV7-9 and J is TRBJ2-3; 9 bases match TRBD1. The CDR3 contains 14 residues. Germline V gene data show CDR1 as SEHNR and CDR2 as FQNEAQ (reference sequence). V lost 5 bases, J lost 6 bases, and 6 bases stayed unmatched. The CDR3 reads CASSVGQGFDTQYF. The CDR3 DNA reads as TGTGCCAGCAGCGTTGGACAGGGGTTCGATACGCAGTATTTT.

V is TRBV18 and J is TRBJ2-5; D not certain. The germline V gene has CDR1 KGHSH and CDR2 LQKENI. CDR3 length: 11 amino acids. Trimming took 5 bases from V and 11 from J, leaving 12 bases between them. CDR3 residues: CASSYGQEQYF. In nucleotides, the CDR3 is TGTGCCAGCTCATATGGTCAGGAGCAGTACTTC.

This clonotype has more than one count but fewer than ten. The gene calls are TRBV20-1 and TRBJ2-2, with D tentatively TRBD2 (5 bases). The length of the CDR3 is 15 residues. The ends were cut back, 0 bases at V and 4 bases at J, with 12 bases in the middle. CDR1 is DFQATT, CDR2 SNEGSKA, per germline (reference sequence). CDR3: CSARDRDSVTGELFF. The DNA of the CDR3 is TGCAGTGCTAGAGATCGAGATAGCGTCACCGGGGAGCTGTTTTTT.